The clone carrying this T cell receptor beta chain was counted between two and nine times. The antigen is unknown. The sample belongs to a study of cytomegalovirus exposure and HLA in healthy donors. Study results and limitations: A list of approximately 160 TCR beta chains associated with cytomegalovirus was given. Later on, a genetic analysis was performed. It linked a missense variant in DCLRE1C with V- and J-gene trimming of TCR beta.

The PCR used 60 Vbeta and 13 Jbeta primers. Sequenced by immunoSEQ multiplex PCR; TCRdb stores in-frame clones only, minus some. Seen here are about 69,000 clones, 76% observed once, and the top ten hold about 3.3%. The clonotype comes from a man aged 18 to 29 in good health and CMV-seronegative. Sample: PBMCs.

This CDR3 is CASSSYRYEQYF. The CDR3 nucleotides are TGTGCCAGCAGTTCCTACAGGTACGAGCAGTACTTC. This sequence joins TRBV27 and TRBJ2-7; D is possibly TRBD1 (5 bases). The CDR3 has 12 residues. Trimming pared 4 bases from V and 4 bases from J, leaving 8 bases between. The germline CDR1 and CDR2 sequences are MNHEY and SMNVEV (reference sequence).